This TCR beta chain was found in a study of identical twins. This clonotype was seen a few times. V was shortened by 6 bases and J by 3 bases, with 12 bases between the two germline ends. The CDR3 is 13 amino acids. Germline CDR1 reads SQVTM; CDR2 reads ANQGSEA. TCRdb reprocessed the 5' RACE reads via MiXCR and lists one record per CDR3 protein. Of fewer than 250,000 distinct CDR3 sequences listed, 7.5% are singletons. The same data also went into a second study, on yellow fever vaccine responses in identical twins.

The TCR sequence derives from a woman younger than 30 in good health. The sample taken for sequencing was CD8+ T cells sorted from blood. The V and J genes are TRBV29-1 and TRBJ2-1, with no clear D. CDR3 region: CSVASTDYNEQFF. The DNA of the CDR3 is TGCAGCGTCGCCTCTACAGACTACAATGAGCAGTTCTTC.